This T cell receptor (beta chain) was found in a study of chemoradiotherapy in HPV16-positive cancers. As for the study in general: Candidate HPV-specific clones and shared TCR motifs came from two HPV16-positive patients. Study-wide findings and caveats: Functional assays defining HPV-specific T cells used only a couple of HPV16-positive patients. In HPV16-positive patients, HPV-responsive T-cell expansion tracked better recurrence-free survival.

Generated by immunoSEQ multiplex PCR, the TCRdb table keeps only in-frame clones and is missing some. The table has tens of thousands of clones, more than 80% seen once. The CDR3 totals 14 residues. Germline V gene lookup returns CDR1 LNHDA and CDR2 SQIVND (reference sequence). Trimming pared 6 bases from V and 3 bases from J, leaving 14 bases between. A note on this clone: Its antigen is not known.

Over chemoradiotherapy, repertoires were sampled more than once. This rearrangement joins TRBV19 to TRBJ1-1; no clear D. The source is a human donor with HPV-associated anogenital cancer. The specimen was blood, collected from a patient who underwent chemoradiotherapy. This CDR3 is CASSVQPRDTEAFF. In DNA, the CDR3 is TGTGCCAGTAGCGTTCAGCCGCGGGACACTGAAGCTTTCTTT.